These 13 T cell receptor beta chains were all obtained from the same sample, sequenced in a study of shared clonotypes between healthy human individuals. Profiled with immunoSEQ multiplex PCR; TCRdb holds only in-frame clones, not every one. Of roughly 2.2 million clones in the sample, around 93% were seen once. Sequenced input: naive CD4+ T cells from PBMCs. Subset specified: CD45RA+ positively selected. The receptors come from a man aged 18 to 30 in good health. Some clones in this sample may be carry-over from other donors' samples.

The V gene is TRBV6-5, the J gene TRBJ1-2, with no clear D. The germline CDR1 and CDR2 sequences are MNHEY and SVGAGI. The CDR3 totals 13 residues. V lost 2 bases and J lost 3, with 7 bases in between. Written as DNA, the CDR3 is TGTGCCAGCAGTTACAATAGACACTATGGCTACACCTTC. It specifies CASSYNRHYGYTF.

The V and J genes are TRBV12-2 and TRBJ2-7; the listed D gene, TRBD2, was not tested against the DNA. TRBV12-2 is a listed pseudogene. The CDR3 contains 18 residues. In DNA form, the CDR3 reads TGTGCAAGTCGCTTCCCGATGTGGGGGCTAGCGGGGAACTACGAGCAGTACTTC. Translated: CASRFPMWGLAGNYEQYF.

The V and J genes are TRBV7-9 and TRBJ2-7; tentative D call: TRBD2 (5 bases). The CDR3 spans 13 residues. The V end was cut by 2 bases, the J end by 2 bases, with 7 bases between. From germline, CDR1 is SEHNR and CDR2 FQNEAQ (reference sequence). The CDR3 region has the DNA TGTGCCAGCAGCTTAAGGGAGCCCTACGAGCAGTACTTC. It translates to CASSLREPYEQYF.

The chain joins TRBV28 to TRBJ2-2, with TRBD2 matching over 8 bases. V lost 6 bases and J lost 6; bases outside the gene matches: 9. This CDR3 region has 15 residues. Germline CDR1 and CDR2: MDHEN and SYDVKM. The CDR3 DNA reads TGTGCCAGCAGACCATACTACGGGGGGGCCGGGGAGCTGTTTTTT. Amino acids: CASRPYYGGAGELFF.

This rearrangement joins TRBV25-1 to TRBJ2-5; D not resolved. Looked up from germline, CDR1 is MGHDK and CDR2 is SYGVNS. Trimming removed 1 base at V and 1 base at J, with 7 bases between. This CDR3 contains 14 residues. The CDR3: CASSELVGQETQYF. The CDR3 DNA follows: TGTGCCAGCAGTGAATTAGTAGGCCAAGAGACCCAGTACTTC.

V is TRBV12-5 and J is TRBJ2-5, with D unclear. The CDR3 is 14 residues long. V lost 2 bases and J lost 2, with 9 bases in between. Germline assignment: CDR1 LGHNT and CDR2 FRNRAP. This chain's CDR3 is CASGLSGIQETQYF. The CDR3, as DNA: TGTGCTAGTGGTTTGTCGGGCATACAAGAGACCCAGTACTTC.

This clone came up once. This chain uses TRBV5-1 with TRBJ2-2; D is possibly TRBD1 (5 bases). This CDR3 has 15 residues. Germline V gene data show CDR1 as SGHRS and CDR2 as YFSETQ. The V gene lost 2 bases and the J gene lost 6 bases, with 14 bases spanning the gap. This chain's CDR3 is CASSLAGMGAGELFF. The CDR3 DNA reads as TGCGCCAGCAGCTTAGCAGGGATGGGCGCCGGGGAGCTGTTTTTT.

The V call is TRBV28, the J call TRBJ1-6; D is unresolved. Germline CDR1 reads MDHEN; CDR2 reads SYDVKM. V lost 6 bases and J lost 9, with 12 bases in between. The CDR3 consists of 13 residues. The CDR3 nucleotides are TGTGCCAGCAGGATAAATTTGGTTTCACCCCTCCACTTT. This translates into CASRINLVSPLHF.

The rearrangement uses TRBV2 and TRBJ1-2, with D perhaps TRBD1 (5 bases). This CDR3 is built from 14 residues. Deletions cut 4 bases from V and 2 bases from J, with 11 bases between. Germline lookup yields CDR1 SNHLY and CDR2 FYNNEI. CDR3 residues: CASSVQGQNYGYTF. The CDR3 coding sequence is TGTGCCAGCAGTGTGCAGGGCCAGAACTATGGCTACACCTTC.

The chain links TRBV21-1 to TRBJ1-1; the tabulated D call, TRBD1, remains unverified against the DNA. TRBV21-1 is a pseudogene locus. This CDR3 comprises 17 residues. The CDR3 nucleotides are TGTGCCAGCAGCAAAGTGGCTGGGACAGGGGGTTTGTTTGAAGCTTTCTTT. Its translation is CASSKVAGTGGLFEAFF.

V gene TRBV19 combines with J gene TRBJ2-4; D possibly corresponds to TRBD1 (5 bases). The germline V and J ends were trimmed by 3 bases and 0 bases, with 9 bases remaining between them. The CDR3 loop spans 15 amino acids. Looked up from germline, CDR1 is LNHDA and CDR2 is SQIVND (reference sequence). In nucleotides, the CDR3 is TGTGCCAGTAGTATGACAGCTTTAGCCAAAAACATTCAGTACTTC. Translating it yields CASSMTALAKNIQYF.

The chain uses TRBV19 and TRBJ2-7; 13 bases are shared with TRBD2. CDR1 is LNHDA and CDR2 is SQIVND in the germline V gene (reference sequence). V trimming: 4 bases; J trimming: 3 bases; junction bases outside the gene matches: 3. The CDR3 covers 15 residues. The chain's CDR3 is CASSTGTSGVYEQYF. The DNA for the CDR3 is TGTGCCAGTAGTACAGGGACTAGCGGGGTCTACGAGCAGTACTTC.

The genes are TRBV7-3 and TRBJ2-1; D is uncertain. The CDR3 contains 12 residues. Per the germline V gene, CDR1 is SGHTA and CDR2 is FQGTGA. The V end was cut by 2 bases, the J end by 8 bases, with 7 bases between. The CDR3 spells CASSLDSDEQFF. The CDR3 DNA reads TGTGCCAGCAGCTTAGATTCGGATGAGCAGTTCTTC.